This TCR beta chain came from a study of cytotoxic CD8 clonotypes in ibrutinib-treated CLL. V was pared by 2 bases and J by 3 bases, with 10 bases between. This CDR3 comprises 15 residues. Germline lookup yields CDR1 MNHEY and CDR2 SMNVEV (reference sequence). Profiling relied on immunoSEQ multiplex PCR, and the TCRdb table lists in-frame clones only, not all of them. The repertoire holds approximately 280,000 clones, with less than 85% as singletons. This receptor was obtained from a human donor with chronic lymphocytic leukemia. Sequencing was performed on PBMCs, taken at disease progression, from a patient treated with ibrutinib. V gene TRBV27 combines with J gene TRBJ2-2, with a tentative D call TRBD2 (5 bases). The chain's CDR3 is CASSLQRSYTGELFF. In nucleotides, the CDR3 is TGTGCCAGCAGTTTACAGCGGTCCTACACCGGGGAGCTGTTTTTT.